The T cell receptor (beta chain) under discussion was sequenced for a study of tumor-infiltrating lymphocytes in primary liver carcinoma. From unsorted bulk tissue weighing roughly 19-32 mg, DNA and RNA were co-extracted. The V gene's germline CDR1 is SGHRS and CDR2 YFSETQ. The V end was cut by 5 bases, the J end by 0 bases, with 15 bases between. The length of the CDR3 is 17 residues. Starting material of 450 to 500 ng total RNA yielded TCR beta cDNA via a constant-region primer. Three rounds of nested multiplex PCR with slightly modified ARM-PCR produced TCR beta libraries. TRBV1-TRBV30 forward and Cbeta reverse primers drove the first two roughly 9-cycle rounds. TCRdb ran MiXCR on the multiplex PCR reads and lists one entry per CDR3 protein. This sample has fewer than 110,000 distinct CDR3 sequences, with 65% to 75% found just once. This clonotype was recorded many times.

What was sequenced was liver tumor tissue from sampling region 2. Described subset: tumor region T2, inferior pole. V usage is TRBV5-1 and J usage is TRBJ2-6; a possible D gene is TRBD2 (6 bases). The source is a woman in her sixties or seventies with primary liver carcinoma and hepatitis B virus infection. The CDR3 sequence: CASRGGNFGSGANVLTF. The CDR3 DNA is TGCGCCAGCAGGGGGGGAAATTTCGGCTCTGGGGCCAACGTCCTGACTTTC.